This T cell receptor beta chain was sequenced during a study of blood T cells in healthy people across ages. There are 13 residues in the CDR3. The V end was cut by 0 bases, the J end by 5 bases, with 5 bases between. Germline-derived CDR1 and CDR2 are LNHNV and YYDKDF (reference sequence). This clonotype was seen a few times. What it recognizes is unknown. Alongside a J-beta primer mix, a sample-barcoded 5' primer served in a second PCR lasting about 7 to 12 cycles. At least 2.5 million CDR3-containing paired-end reads were obtained per sample. TCRdb called the 5' RACE reads again in MiXCR, with one record for every CDR3 protein. The sample has around 970,000 distinct CDR3 sequences, roughly half seen once. Overall study findings and caveats: Using unsorted PBMCs precluded a conclusive naive versus antigen-experienced comparison. Age advanced and TCR beta diversity per million T cells fell, roughly linearly.

There were at least 5.5 micrograms of total RNA extracted from every sample. The chain is built from TRBV15 and TRBJ2-4, with D unclear. Sequences were obtained from blood. This TCR derives from a woman between 55 and 75 years old in good health. The CDR3 nucleotides read TGTGCCACCAGCAGAGATAGGCAAAACATTCAGTACTTC. It yields the protein CATSRDRQNIQYF. The full variable domain, with the rest looked up from reference TRBV15 and TRBJ2-4, is DAMVIQNPRYQVTQFGKPVTLSCSQTLNHNVMYWYQQKSSQAPKLLFHYYDKDFNNEADTPDNFQSRRPNTSFCFLDIRSPGLGDTAMYLCATSRDRQNIQYFGAGTRLSVL.